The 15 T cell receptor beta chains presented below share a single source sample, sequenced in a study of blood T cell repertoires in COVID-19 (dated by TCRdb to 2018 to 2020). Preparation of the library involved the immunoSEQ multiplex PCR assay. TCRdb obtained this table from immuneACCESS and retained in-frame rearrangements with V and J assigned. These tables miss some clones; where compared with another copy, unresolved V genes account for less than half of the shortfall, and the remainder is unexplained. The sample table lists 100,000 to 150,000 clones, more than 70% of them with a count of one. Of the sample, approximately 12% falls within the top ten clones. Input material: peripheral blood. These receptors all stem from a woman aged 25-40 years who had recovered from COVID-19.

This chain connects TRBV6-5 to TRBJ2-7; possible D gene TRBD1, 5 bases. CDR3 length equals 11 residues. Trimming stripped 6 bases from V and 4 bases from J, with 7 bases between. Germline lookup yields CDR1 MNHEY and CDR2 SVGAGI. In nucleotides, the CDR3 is TGTGCCAGCAGAACAGGATACGAGCAGTACTTC. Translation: CASRTGYEQYF.

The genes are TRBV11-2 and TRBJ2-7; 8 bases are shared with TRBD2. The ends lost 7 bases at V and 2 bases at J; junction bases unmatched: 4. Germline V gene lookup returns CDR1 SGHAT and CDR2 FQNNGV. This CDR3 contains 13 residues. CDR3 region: CASKHSGTYEQYF. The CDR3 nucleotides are TGTGCCAGCAAACATAGCGGGACCTACGAGCAGTACTTC.

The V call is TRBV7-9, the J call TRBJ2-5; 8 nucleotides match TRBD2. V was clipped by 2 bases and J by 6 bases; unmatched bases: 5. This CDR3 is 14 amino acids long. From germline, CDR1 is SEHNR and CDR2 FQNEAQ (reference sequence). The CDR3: CASSLTGGMKTQYF. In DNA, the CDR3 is TGTGCCAGCAGCTTAACGGGGGGGATGAAGACCCAGTACTTC.

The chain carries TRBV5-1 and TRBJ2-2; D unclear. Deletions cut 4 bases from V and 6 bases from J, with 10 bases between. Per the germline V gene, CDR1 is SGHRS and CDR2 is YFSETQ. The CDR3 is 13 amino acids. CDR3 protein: CASSPMEPGELFF. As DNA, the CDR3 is TGCGCCAGCAGCCCCATGGAGCCCGGGGAGCTGTTTTTT. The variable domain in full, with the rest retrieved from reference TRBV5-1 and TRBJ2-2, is KAGVTQTPRYLIKTRGQQVTLSCSPISGHRSVSWYQQTPGQGLQFLFEYFSETQRNKGNFPGRFSGRQFSNSRSEMNVSTLELGDSALYLCASSPMEPGELFFGEGSRLTVL.

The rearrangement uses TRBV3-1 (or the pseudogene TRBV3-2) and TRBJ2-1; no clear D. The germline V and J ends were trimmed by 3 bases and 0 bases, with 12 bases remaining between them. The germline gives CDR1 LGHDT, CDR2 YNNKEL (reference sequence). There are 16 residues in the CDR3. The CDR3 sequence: CASSQASLSSYNEQFF. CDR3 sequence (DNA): TGTGCCAGCAGCCAGGCTAGTCTCAGCTCCTACAATGAGCAGTTCTTC.

CDR3 loop: CASSPRTGELGEQFF. CDR3 in DNA: TGTGCCAGCTCACCAAGGACAGGGGAGTTAGGGGAGCAGTTCTTC. The chain recombines TRBV18 with TRBJ2-1; 9 bases are shared with TRBD1. Per the germline V gene, CDR1 is KGHSH and CDR2 is LQKENI. V shed 2 bases, J shed 10 bases, and the junction held 9 bases outside the gene matches. CDR3 size: 15 residues.

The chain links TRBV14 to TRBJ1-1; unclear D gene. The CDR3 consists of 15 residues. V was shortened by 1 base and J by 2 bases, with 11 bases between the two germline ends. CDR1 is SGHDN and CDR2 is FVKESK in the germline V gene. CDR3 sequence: CASSQAGRSNTEAFF. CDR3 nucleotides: TGTGCCAGCAGCCAAGCAGGCAGGTCTAACACTGAAGCTTTCTTT.

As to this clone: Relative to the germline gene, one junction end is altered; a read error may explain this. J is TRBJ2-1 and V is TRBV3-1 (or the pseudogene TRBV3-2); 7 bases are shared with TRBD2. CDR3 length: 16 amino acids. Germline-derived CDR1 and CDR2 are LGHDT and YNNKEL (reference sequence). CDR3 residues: CASSLMGGSSYNEQFF. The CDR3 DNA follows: TGTGCCAGCAGCCTGATGGGGGGGAGCTCCTACAATGAGCAATTCTTC.

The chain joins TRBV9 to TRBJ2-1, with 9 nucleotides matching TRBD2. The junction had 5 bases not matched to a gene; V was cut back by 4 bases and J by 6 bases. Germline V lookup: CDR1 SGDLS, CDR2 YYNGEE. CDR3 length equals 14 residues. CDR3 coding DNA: TGTGCCAGCAGCACCGGGACTAGCCCCAATGAGCAGTTCTTC. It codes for CASSTGTSPNEQFF.

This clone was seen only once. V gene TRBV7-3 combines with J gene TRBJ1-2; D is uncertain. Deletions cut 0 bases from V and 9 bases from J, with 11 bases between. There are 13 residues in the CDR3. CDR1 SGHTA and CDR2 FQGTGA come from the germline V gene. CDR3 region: CASSLTSTSRYTF. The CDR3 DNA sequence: TGTGCCAGCAGCTTAACAAGTACTTCTCGCTACACCTTC.

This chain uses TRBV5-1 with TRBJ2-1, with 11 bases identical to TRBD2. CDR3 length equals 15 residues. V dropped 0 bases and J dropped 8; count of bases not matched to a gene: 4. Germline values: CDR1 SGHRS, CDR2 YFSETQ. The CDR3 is CASSLVAGGRDEQFF. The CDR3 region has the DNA TGCGCCAGCAGCTTGGTAGCGGGGGGGCGCGATGAGCAGTTCTTC.

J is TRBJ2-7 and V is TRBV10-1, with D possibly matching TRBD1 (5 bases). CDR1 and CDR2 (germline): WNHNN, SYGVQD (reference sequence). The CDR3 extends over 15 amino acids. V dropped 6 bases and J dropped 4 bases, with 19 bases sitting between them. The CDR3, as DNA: TGCGCCAGCAGAGGACCGGCGCCAGGGCTTTACGAGCAGTACTTC. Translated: CASRGPAPGLYEQYF.

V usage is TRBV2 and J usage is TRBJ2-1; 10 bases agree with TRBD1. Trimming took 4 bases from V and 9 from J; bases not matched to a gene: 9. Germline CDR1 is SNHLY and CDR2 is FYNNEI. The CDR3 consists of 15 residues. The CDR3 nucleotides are TGTGCCAGCAGTGGGACCGGGACAGGGGTCCGTGAGCAGTTCTTC. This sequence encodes CASSGTGTGVREQFF.

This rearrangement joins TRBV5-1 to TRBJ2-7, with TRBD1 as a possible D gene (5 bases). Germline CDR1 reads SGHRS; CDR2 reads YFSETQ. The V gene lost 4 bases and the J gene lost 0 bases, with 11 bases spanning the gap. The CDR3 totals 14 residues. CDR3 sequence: CASSPLTVSYEQYF. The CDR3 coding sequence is TGCGCCAGCAGCCCTTTGACAGTCTCCTACGAGCAGTACTTC. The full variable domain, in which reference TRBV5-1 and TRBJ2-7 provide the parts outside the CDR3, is KAGVTQTPRYLIKTRGQQVTLSCSPISGHRSVSWYQQTPGQGLQFLFEYFSETQRNKGNFPGRFSGRQFSNSRSEMNVSTLELGDSALYLCASSPLTVSYEQYFGPGTRLTVT.

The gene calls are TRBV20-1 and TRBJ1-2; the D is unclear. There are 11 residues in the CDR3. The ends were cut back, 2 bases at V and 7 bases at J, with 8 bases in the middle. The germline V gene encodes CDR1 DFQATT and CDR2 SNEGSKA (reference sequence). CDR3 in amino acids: CSARLTAGYTF. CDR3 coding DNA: TGCAGTGCTAGATTAACAGCTGGCTACACCTTC.